The 30 T cell receptor beta chains in this list originate from one sample, sequenced in a study of T cell changes during pregnancy in multiple sclerosis. Only in-frame clones appear in the TCRdb table, and some are missing; sequencing was by immunoSEQ multiplex PCR. The table has 65,000 to 85,000 clones, roughly 94% seen once. The sample consisted of peripheral blood, taken after pregnancy. The receptors here all came from a female donor with multiple sclerosis, enrolled in a pregnancy study.

J is TRBJ1-3 and V is TRBV7-9, with unresolved D. CDR1 SEHNR and CDR2 FQNEAQ come from the germline V gene (reference sequence). V lost 5 bases and J 2 bases, leaving 10 bases between the germline ends. This CDR3 spans 14 amino acids. The CDR3 DNA is TGTGCCAGCAGCCAGAAAGATCCTGGAAACACCATATATTTT. This gives the protein CASSQKDPGNTIYF.

The chain is built from TRBV6-1 and TRBJ2-7; 12 nucleotides align to TRBD1. Trimming removed 6 bases from V and 5 bases from J; junction bases left unmatched: 8. Germline CDR1 is MNHNS and CDR2 is SASEGT. This CDR3 comprises 15 residues. CDR3 sequence (DNA): TGTGCCAGCAGCCCTACCGGGACAGGGGGCGACGAGCAGTACTTC. This translates into CASSPTGTGGDEQYF.

The chain uses TRBV19 and TRBJ1-4; D is ambiguous. Germline CDR1 reads LNHDA; CDR2 reads SQIVND (reference sequence). Between the trimmed V and J ends, which lost 3 bases and 9 bases, there was a span of 14 bases. This CDR3 has 14 residues. The CDR3 reads CASSIGQVDKKLFF. The CDR3 DNA follows: TGTGCCAGTAGTATTGGCCAGGTCGATAAAAAACTGTTTTTT.

The gene calls are TRBV27 and TRBJ2-7, with D possibly matching TRBD2 (6 bases). Germline V gives CDR1 MNHEY, CDR2 SMNVEV (reference sequence). The CDR3 is 15 amino acids. V lost 8 bases, J lost 3 bases, and 20 bases lay in between. The CDR3, as DNA: TGTGCCAGCTGTCCCTCCGGGACTCAAGACTACGAGCAGTACTTC. It specifies CASCPSGTQDYEQYF.

V usage is TRBV7-3 and J usage is TRBJ2-1; 10 bases map to TRBD2. Germline CDR1 SGHTA, CDR2 FQGTGA. V trimming: 4 bases; J trimming: 6 bases; junction bases outside the gene matches: 3. The CDR3 is 14 residues long. The CDR3 bases are TGTGCCAGCAGCTCTAGCGGGAGCTTCAATGAGCAGTTCTTC. Translation: CASSSSGSFNEQFF.

The chain has TRBV5-5 and TRBJ2-1; D not resolved. Trimming cost V 0 bases and J 1 base, with 8 bases left between them. Germline V lookup: CDR1 SGHKS, CDR2 YYEKEE (reference sequence). The CDR3 contains 15 residues. CDR3 DNA: TGTGCCAGCAGCTTGGCGTCGGTGTCCTACAATGAGCAGTTCTTC. The encoded protein is CASSLASVSYNEQFF.

The chain links TRBV7-9 to TRBJ1-2; no clear D gene. Trimming shortened V by 6 bases and J by 4 bases, and 9 bases separated the two germline ends. The germline CDR1 and CDR2 sequences are SEHNR and FQNEAQ (reference sequence). This CDR3 has 12 amino acids. The CDR3 is CASSSGAYGYTF. The CDR3 region has the DNA TGTGCCAGCAGTTCCGGAGCCTATGGCTACACCTTC.

The CDR3 loop is CASSLFPGISQPDTQYF. The CDR3 DNA sequence: TGTGCCAGCAGTTTATTCCCAGGGATTTCGCAGCCAGATACGCAGTATTTT. The V call is TRBV27, the J call TRBJ2-3; D perhaps matches TRBD1 (5 bases). Germline V gene data show CDR1 as MNHEY and CDR2 as SMNVEV (reference sequence). This CDR3 region has 17 residues. V was cut by 1 base and J by 4 bases, with 18 bases left in between.

The genes are TRBV12-5 and TRBJ1-1, with a tentative D call TRBD1 (5 bases). CDR1 is LGHNT, CDR2 FRNRAP, per germline. The CDR3 is 13 residues long. Between the trimmed V and J ends, which lost 2 bases and 5 bases, there was a span of 9 bases. The CDR3 DNA follows: TGTGCTAGTGGTTTGTTGGGGGGAACTGAAGCTTTCTTT. It yields the protein CASGLLGGTEAFF.

The chain recombines TRBV5-1 with TRBJ2-5; TRBD1 matches at 11 bases. This CDR3 contains 15 residues. Germline CDR1 reads SGHRS; CDR2 reads YFSETQ. V was pared by 4 bases and J by 5 bases, with 7 bases of the junction left unmatched. CDR3 in amino acids: CASSTGQGAVETQYF. The CDR3, as DNA: TGCGCCAGCAGCACAGGACAGGGGGCTGTTGAGACCCAGTACTTC.

The chain links TRBV6-5 to TRBJ2-1, with D perhaps TRBD2 (7 bases). This CDR3 has 14 residues. V was pared by 1 base and J by 6 bases, with 10 bases between. Germline assignment: CDR1 MNHEY and CDR2 SVGAGI. CDR3 protein: CASSYWGGGNEQFF. Here the CDR3 DNA reads TGTGCCAGCAGTTACTGGGGAGGGGGCAATGAGCAGTTCTTC.

This chain connects TRBV2 to TRBJ1-4; D possibly corresponds to TRBD1 (6 bases). Trimming took 4 bases from V and 5 from J, leaving 11 bases between them. Looked up from germline, CDR1 is SNHLY and CDR2 is FYNNEI. The CDR3 has 14 residues. The CDR3 here is CASSGGGENEKLFF. For the CDR3, the DNA is TGTGCCAGCAGTGGAGGGGGGGAAAATGAAAAACTGTTTTTT. Variable domain in full (rest from reference TRBV2 and TRBJ1-4): EPEVTQTPSHQVTQMGQEVILRCVPISNHLYFYWYRQILGQKVEFLVSFYNNEISEKSEIFDDQFSVERPDGSNFTLKIRSTKLEDSAMYFCASSGGGENEKLFFGSGTQLSVL.

The J gene is TRBJ2-3, the V gene TRBV19; 12 bases map to TRBD2. Germline loops: CDR1 LNHDA, CDR2 SQIVND (reference sequence). The ends lost 4 bases at V and 1 base at J; junction bases unmatched: 15. The CDR3 spans 20 residues. CDR3 coding DNA: TGTGCCAGTAGTACGTCGGGACTAGCGGGCTTCAGACCCCGCACAGATACGCAGTATTTT. This translates into CASSTSGLAGFRPRTDTQYF.

This rearrangement joins TRBV19 to TRBJ1-5; 12 positions agree with TRBD1. CDR3 length equals 15 residues. The J segment lost 4 bases and the V segment lost 7 bases, leaving 5 bases of the junction unmatched. Germline V gene sequence: CDR1 LNHDA, CDR2 SQIVND (reference sequence). The CDR3: CASKGDRGLNQPQHF. The CDR3 region has the DNA TGTGCCAGTAAAGGGGACAGGGGGCTTAATCAGCCCCAGCATTTT. The full variable domain, with the rest looked up from reference TRBV19 and TRBJ1-5, is DGGITQSPKYLFRKEGQNVTLSCEQNLNHDAMYWYRQDPGQGLRLIYYSQIVNDFQKGDIAEGYSVSREKKESFPLTVTSAQKNPTAFYLCASKGDRGLNQPQHFGDGTRLSIL.

The chain couples TRBV25-1 to TRBJ1-1, with 7 nucleotides matching TRBD1. The CDR3 length is 17 residues. The J segment lost 1 base and the V segment lost 10 bases, leaving 18 bases of the junction unmatched. The V gene's germline CDR1 is MGHDK and CDR2 SYGVNS. This CDR3 is CATYPGIGRGPNTEAFF. The CDR3 bases are TGTGCCACCTATCCAGGGATCGGAAGGGGGCCGAACACTGAAGCTTTCTTT. The full variable domain, in which reference TRBV25-1 and TRBJ1-1 provide the parts outside the CDR3, is EADIYQTPRYLVIGTGKKITLECSQTMGHDKMYWYQQDPGMELHLIHYSYGVNSTEKGDLSSESTVSRIRTEHFPLTLESARPSHTSQYLCATYPGIGRGPNTEAFFGQGTRLTVV.

This clone was counted between two and nine times. V is TRBV12-5 and J is TRBJ1-1, with TRBD1 matching over 7 bases. CDR1 and CDR2 from the germline V gene are LGHNT and FRNRAP. The CDR3 extends over 12 amino acids. Germline trimming cut 1 base from V and 7 bases from J; bases unmatched to any gene: 0. This CDR3 reads CASGLGQGEAFF. In DNA, the CDR3 is TGTGCTAGTGGTTTGGGACAGGGTGAAGCTTTCTTT.

This clone came up a few times. The chain employs TRBV5-4 and TRBJ1-1; weak D call: TRBD1 (5 bases). CDR1 is SGHNT and CDR2 is YYREEE in the germline V gene (reference sequence). The CDR3 totals 13 residues. V gave up 0 bases and J gave up 5 bases, with 8 bases separating them. The CDR3 loop is CASSLDPGTEAFF. As DNA, the CDR3 is TGTGCCAGCAGCTTGGATCCAGGGACTGAAGCTTTCTTT. Full variable domain (missing parts from reference TRBV5-4 and TRBJ1-1): ETGVTQSPTHLIKTRGQQVTLRCSSQSGHNTVSWYQQALGQGPQFIFQYYREEENGRGNFPPRFSGLQFPNYSSELNVNALELDDSALYLCASSLDPGTEAFFGQGTRLTVV.

The genes are TRBV7-8 and TRBJ2-2; possible D gene TRBD1, 5 bases. The CDR3 is 16 amino acids. CDR1 SGHVS and CDR2 FQNEAQ come from the germline V gene. V gave up 5 bases and J gave up 4 bases, with 17 bases separating them. CDR3: CASSTPRVQGTGELFF. The DNA for the CDR3 is TGTGCCAGCAGCACACCCCGGGTCCAGGGCACCGGGGAGCTGTTTTTT.

This chain connects TRBV10-3 to TRBJ2-1, with D possibly being TRBD2 (5 bases). The germline V gene encodes CDR1 ENHRY and CDR2 SYGVKD. The CDR3 covers 13 residues. V was cut by 9 bases and J by 9 bases, with 18 bases left in between. The CDR3 is CAIRRELVGEQFF. CDR3 nucleotide sequence: TGTGCCATACGCCGGGAATTAGTAGGTGAGCAGTTCTTC.

The chain is built from TRBV18 and TRBJ2-7, with D unresolved. V was shortened by 3 bases and J by 2 bases, with 11 bases between the two germline ends. Germline CDR1 KGHSH, CDR2 LQKENI. The CDR3 runs 14 residues. CDR3 coding DNA: TGTGCCAGCTCACCGGTGGCGGCACCCTACGAGCAGTACTTC. Its protein product is CASSPVAAPYEQYF.

The chain combines TRBV27 with TRBJ2-7; TRBD1 matches 10 bases. This CDR3 contains 19 residues. CDR1 MNHEY and CDR2 SMNVEV come from the germline V gene (reference sequence). The V and J ends lost 5 bases and 2 bases, in that order; junction bases with no gene match: 18. DNA of the CDR3: TGTGCCAGCAGTCTCGGGACAGGGGCCTGGGGGAGGTCTGCCTACGAGCAGTACTTC. It translates to CASSLGTGAWGRSAYEQYF.

The rearrangement links TRBV7-3 to TRBJ2-6; 7 nucleotides agree with TRBD1. CDR1 is SGHTA and CDR2 is FQGTGA in the germline V gene. V lost 6 bases and J lost 0; bases outside the gene matches: 8. This CDR3 contains 17 residues. The CDR3 DNA reads TGTGCCAGCAGACTCACAGGGGCGTCCTCTGGGGCCAACGTCCTGACTTTC. The encoded protein is CASRLTGASSGANVLTF.

The chain carries TRBV10-3 and TRBJ1-2, with D perhaps TRBD1 (6 bases). Trimming stripped 6 bases from V and 4 bases from J, with 18 bases between. This CDR3 spans 15 amino acids. The germline CDR1 and CDR2 sequences are ENHRY and SYGVKD. CDR3 residues: CAIRNPRTESYGYTF. The CDR3 DNA reads TGTGCCATCAGGAACCCTCGGACAGAAAGCTATGGCTACACCTTC.

V is TRBV6-1 and J is TRBJ1-2; the D is unclear. Germline V lookup: CDR1 MNHNS, CDR2 SASEGT. The CDR3 contains 13 residues. Deletions cut 4 bases from V and 8 bases from J, with 14 bases between. This chain's CDR3 is CASSVERQLGYTF. CDR3 nucleotides: TGTGCCAGCAGTGTTGAGCGGCAGCTCGGCTACACCTTC.

V gene TRBV4-2 combines with J gene TRBJ2-7; TRBD2 matches 7 bases. V lost 0 bases and J lost 6; bases outside the gene matches: 2. The CDR3 loop spans 13 amino acids. From germline, CDR1 is LGHNA and CDR2 YNFKEQ. CDR3 nucleotides: TGTGCCAGCAGCCAAGAAGGGAGGGGCGAGCAGTACTTC. Translated: CASSQEGRGEQYF.

V and J are TRBV6-5 and TRBJ2-3; D might be TRBD2 (6 bases). V shed 2 bases and J shed 0 bases, with 9 bases lying between them. CDR3 length equals 15 residues. Germline CDR1 and CDR2: MNHEY and SVGAGI. The CDR3 protein is CASSYGGISTDTQYF. CDR3 DNA sequence: TGTGCCAGCAGTTACGGAGGGATTAGCACAGATACGCAGTATTTT.

The rearrangement links TRBV4-3 to TRBJ2-5; D possibly corresponds to TRBD2 (6 bases). Per the germline V gene, CDR1 is LGHNA and CDR2 is YSLEER. The CDR3 is 15 amino acids. V was shortened by 5 bases and J by 2 bases, with 15 bases between the two germline ends. The CDR3 coding sequence is TGCGCCAGCAGCGAACAACTGGGGGGTCAAGAGACCCAGTACTTC. Translating it yields CASSEQLGGQETQYF.

V and J are TRBV19 and TRBJ2-7, with D tentatively TRBD1 (6 bases). The CDR3 is made up of 12 amino acids. The germline V gene has CDR1 LNHDA and CDR2 SQIVND (reference sequence). V lost 4 bases, J lost 12 bases, and 16 bases lay in between. In nucleotides, the CDR3 is TGTGCCAGTAGTACCCAGACAGGCCCACGGTACTTC. The encoded protein is CASSTQTGPRYF.

J is TRBJ2-7 and V is TRBV18; 7 nucleotides align to TRBD1. There are 14 residues in the CDR3. J gave up 4 bases and V 2 bases, and 5 bases lay outside the gene matches. Per the germline V gene, CDR1 is KGHSH and CDR2 is LQKENI. CDR3 DNA sequence: TGTGCCAGCTCACCAGACAGGGAGTGGTACGAGCAGTACTTC. Translating it yields CASSPDREWYEQYF. Together with reference TRBV18 and TRBJ2-7, the CDR3 gives the full variable domain: NAGVMQNPRHLVRRRGQEARLRCSPMKGHSHVYWYRQLPEEGLKFMVYLQKENIIDESGMPKERFSAEFPKEGPSILRIQQVVRGDSAAYFCASSPDREWYEQYFGPGTRLTVT.

The chain is built from TRBV2 and TRBJ2-7; TRBD2 agrees at 7 bases. Germline CDR1 reads SNHLY; CDR2 reads FYNNEI. The CDR3 consists of 14 residues. The V segment lost 3 bases and the J segment 3 bases; nucleotides outside the gene matches: 5. As DNA, the CDR3 is TGTGCCAGCAGTGAGATCCTAGCGGACTACGAGCAGTACTTC. Translating gives CASSEILADYEQYF.